These 21 T cell receptor beta chains were sequenced from one sample in a study of HIV-infected children after antiretroviral therapy interruption. Treatment described: PENTA 11 planned treatment interruption arm or continuous ART arm. RNA-based 3' RACE libraries used unique molecular identifiers. TCRdb re-analysed the 3' RACE reads in MiXCR, keeping a single row per CDR3 protein. Among about 89,000 distinct CDR3 sequences listed, about 7% were seen once. The sample consisted of CD45RA+ CD4+ T cells from PBMCs, pooled from several time points, taken from a donor given antiretroviral therapy, either interrupted or continuous. As for subset: naive CD4+ CD45RA+ CD45RO- T cells. The receptors were gathered from a pool of human donors with HIV.

This clonotype was recorded at least ten times. The CDR3, as DNA: TGTGCCAGCAGCTTGGGAAGGGTCTACGAGCAGTACTTC. Translation gives CASSLGRVYEQYF. The genes are TRBV5-8 and TRBJ2-7; D is undetermined. This CDR3 spans 13 amino acids. The germline CDR1 and CDR2 sequences are SGHTS and YDEGEE. The V end lost 0 bases, the J end lost 3 bases, and 7 bases lay between the germline ends.

At least ten counts were recorded for this clonotype. For the CDR3, the DNA is TGTGCCAGCAGCACTAGTCGAGATACGCAGTATTTT. Protein: CASSTSRDTQYF. This chain joins TRBV12-3 or TRBV12-4 and TRBJ2-3; D may be TRBD2 (5 bases). The CDR3 runs 12 residues. The V end was cut by 6 bases, the J end by 5 bases, with 9 bases between.

This clonotype was detected a few times. The V and J genes are TRBV4-2 and TRBJ2-6; TRBD2 matches 13 bases. With 0 bases clipped from V and 0 bases from J, the junction kept 2 bases outside the gene matches. Germline V gene sequence: CDR1 LGHNA, CDR2 YNFKEQ. The CDR3 contains 19 residues. CDR3 coding DNA: TGTGCCAGCAGCCAAGAACTAGCGGGGGGGTTCTCTGGGGCCAACGTCCTGACTTTC. Protein sequence: CASSQELAGGFSGANVLTF.

This clonotype came up many times. The chain uses TRBV24-1 and TRBJ2-3, with TRBD1 matching over 8 bases. CDR3 size: 18 residues. After removal of 5 bases from V and 3 bases from J, the junction contained 15 bases not matched to a gene. Germline values: CDR1 KGHDR, CDR2 SFDVKD. CDR3 residues: CATSALTGQGDTTDTQYF. DNA of the CDR3: TGTGCCACCAGTGCCCTCACCGGACAGGGAGATACGACAGATACGCAGTATTTT.

V is TRBV20-1 and J is TRBJ1-5; 7 positions match TRBD1. This CDR3 comprises 13 residues. Germline values: CDR1 DFQATT, CDR2 SNEGSKA (reference sequence). Trimming at V came to 7 bases and at J to 2 bases, leaving 5 bases not matched to a gene. The CDR3 nucleotides are TGCAGTGTGAGAGGGGGCGGCAATCAGCCCCAGCATTTT. Translation gives CSVRGGGNQPQHF.

There are many counts of this clonotype. The CDR3, as DNA: TGTGCCAGCAGCATCCAGGGGTCAGCTAATGAAAAACTGTTTTTT. It is translated as CASSIQGSANEKLFF. V is TRBV12-3 or TRBV12-4 and J is TRBJ1-4, with D perhaps matching TRBD1 (6 bases). The CDR3 is 15 amino acids. V was trimmed by 6 bases and J by 3 bases, leaving 14 bases between them.

This clonotype was recorded many times. The V and J genes are TRBV20-1 and TRBJ2-7, with 7 bases that match TRBD1. Unmatched junction bases numbered 6, after V lost 8 bases and J lost 2 bases. Germline lookup yields CDR1 DFQATT and CDR2 SNEGSKA (reference sequence). This CDR3 has 12 amino acids. Here the CDR3 reads CSTKTGTYEQYF. As DNA, the CDR3 is TGCAGTACGAAGACAGGGACCTACGAGCAGTACTTC.

In this sample, this clonotype turned up many times. The genes are TRBV20-1 and TRBJ1-3; D is possibly TRBD1 (5 bases). Trimming took 3 bases from V and 0 from J, leaving 9 bases between them. The CDR3 loop spans 14 amino acids. Germline CDR1 DFQATT, CDR2 SNEGSKA (reference sequence). CDR3 nucleotides: TGCAGTGCTAGGACAGCGAGCTCTGGAAACACCATATATTTT. It codes for CSARTASSGNTIYF.

The table lists this clonotype with many counts. This chain uses TRBV15 with TRBJ1-6; the match to TRBD1 covers 9 bases. V was clipped by 4 bases and J by 8 bases; unmatched bases: 6. This CDR3 is built from 15 residues. Germline V CDR1 and CDR2: LNHNV, YYDKDF (reference sequence). This chain's CDR3 is CATSTETGGDSPLHF. CDR3 DNA: TGTGCCACCAGCACCGAGACAGGGGGGGATTCACCCCTCCACTTT.

This clonotype was seen many times. The J gene is TRBJ2-3, the V gene TRBV11-2, with 13 bases fitting TRBD2. V gave up 5 bases and J gave up 5 bases; unmatched junction bases: 7. The CDR3 contains 16 residues. The germline V gene encodes CDR1 SGHAT and CDR2 FQNNGV. CDR3 protein: CASSVRLAGGRDTQYF. CDR3 DNA sequence: TGTGCCAGCAGCGTCCGACTAGCGGGGGGAAGAGATACGCAGTATTTT.

The rearrangement joins TRBV30 to TRBJ2-1; 7 nucleotides agree with TRBD2. This CDR3 contains 14 residues. Germline assignment: CDR1 GTSNPN and CDR2 SVGIG (reference sequence). J was trimmed by 4 bases and V by 4 bases; bases with no gene match: 7. CDR3 in amino acids: CAWKPSGDYNEQFF. Here the CDR3 DNA reads TGTGCCTGGAAACCCAGCGGGGATTACAATGAGCAGTTCTTC.

This clonotype was observed many times. The J gene is TRBJ2-3, the V gene TRBV15; possibly TRBD2 for D (5 bases). CDR1 is LNHNV, CDR2 YYDKDF, per germline (reference sequence). The CDR3 has 14 residues. With 5 bases removed from V and 3 bases from J, the gap between germline ends came to 12 bases. CDR3 coding DNA: TGTGCCACCAGCGGGAGTAGTCGAACAGATACGCAGTATTTT. Translated, it gives CATSGSSRTDTQYF.

Many counts were recorded for this clonotype. The genes are TRBV5-6 and TRBJ2-5; tentatively, D is TRBD2 (5 bases). The germline gives CDR1 SGHDT, CDR2 YYEEEE. The CDR3 sequence is 14 residues long. The V and J ends lost 4 bases and 5 bases respectively, with 15 bases between them. CDR3 loop: CASSPQRTQETQYF. The CDR3 coding sequence is TGTGCCAGCAGCCCCCAGCGGACGCAGGAGACCCAGTACTTC.

This clonotype was picked up many times. The chain has TRBV7-8 and TRBJ2-7; D is possibly TRBD2 (6 bases). Trimming removed 1 base at V and 1 base at J, with 11 bases between. From germline, CDR1 is SGHVS and CDR2 FQNEAQ. The CDR3 is made up of 15 amino acids. CDR3 nucleotide sequence: TGTGCCAGCAGCTTAGATGGGACTGAATCCTACGAGCAGTACTTC. Residues: CASSLDGTESYEQYF. Together with reference TRBV7-8 and TRBJ2-7, the CDR3 gives the full variable domain: GAGVSQSPRYKVAKRGQDVALRCDPISGHVSLFWYQQALGQGPEFLTYFQNEAQLDKSGLPSDRFFAERPEGSVSTLKIQRTQQEDSAVYLCASSLDGTESYEQYFGPGTRLTVT.

This clonotype occurred many times. This rearrangement joins TRBV7-8 to TRBJ2-1, with TRBD2 matching over 7 bases. This CDR3 region has 14 residues. CDR1 is SGHVS and CDR2 is FQNEAQ in the germline V gene. With 4 bases clipped from V and 10 bases from J, the junction kept 10 bases outside the gene matches. The CDR3 here is CASSYPGRTGEQFF. In DNA form, the CDR3 reads TGTGCCAGCAGCTATCCCGGGAGGACGGGGGAGCAGTTCTTC.

This clonotype was seen at least ten times. The J gene is TRBJ2-2, the V gene TRBV9, with 8 nucleotides matching TRBD1. Trimming cost V 0 bases and J 7 bases; bases outside gene matches: 5. The CDR3 has 15 amino acids. CDR1 and CDR2 from the germline V gene are SGDLS and YYNGEE. The CDR3 nucleotides are TGTGCCAGCAGCGTAGGTACAGGGGGACACGGGGAGCTGTTTTTT. Amino acids: CASSVGTGGHGELFF. The full variable domain, with the rest looked up from reference TRBV9 and TRBJ2-2, is DSGVTQTPKHLITATGQRVTLRCSPRSGDLSVYWYQQSLDQGLQFLIQYYNGEERAKGNILERFSAQQFPDLHSELNLSSLELGDSALYFCASSVGTGGHGELFFGEGSRLTVL.

This clonotype was counted many times. This chain uses TRBV6-1 with TRBJ1-6; a possible D gene is TRBD1 (6 bases). Trimming shortened V by 0 bases and J by 7 bases, and 13 bases separated the two germline ends. CDR3 length: 16 amino acids. In germline, CDR1 is MNHNS, CDR2 SASEGT. The CDR3 DNA follows: TGTGCCAGCAGTGAAGCGCTGGGGGCACGGAATTCACCCCTCCACTTT. It translates to CASSEALGARNSPLHF.

The chain couples TRBV12-3 or TRBV12-4 to TRBJ1-2; D is possibly TRBD1 (6 bases). V was clipped by 6 bases and J by 4 bases, with 12 bases between them. This CDR3 region has 13 residues. The CDR3 nucleotides are TGTGCCAGCAGGCCCACAGGGAGCTATGGCTACACCTTC. Amino acid sequence: CASRPTGSYGYTF.

This clonotype showed up many times. For the CDR3, the DNA is TGTGCCAGCAGTTACCGGGACAGGGGCTCCTACGAGCAGTACTTC. Translation gives CASSYRDRGSYEQYF. The chain has TRBV6-5 and TRBJ2-7; 10 nucleotides agree with TRBD1. V was clipped by 2 bases and J by 0 bases; unmatched bases: 1. The CDR3 totals 15 residues. CDR1 and CDR2 from the germline V gene are MNHEY and SVGAGI.

This clonotype was seen ten or more times. The chain is built from TRBV27 and TRBJ2-7; 8 positions agree with TRBD2. The ends lost 2 bases at V and 7 bases at J; junction bases unmatched: 10. Germline assignment: CDR1 MNHEY and CDR2 SMNVEV (reference sequence). This CDR3 is 15 amino acids long. CDR3 loop: CASSLDSGIPREQYF. The CDR3 DNA is TGTGCCAGCAGTTTAGATAGCGGGATCCCTCGGGAGCAGTACTTC.

In its sample, this clonotype was seen many times. The chain employs TRBV20-1 and TRBJ2-5, with 7 nucleotides matching TRBD1. From germline, CDR1 is DFQATT and CDR2 SNEGSKA (reference sequence). The CDR3 length is 13 residues. V lost 6 bases, J lost 3 bases, and 7 bases stayed unmatched. CDR3 nucleotide sequence: TGCAGTGCACTAGGACAGGCGGAAGAGACCCAGTACTTC. Translation: CSALGQAEETQYF.